Described below is a single T cell receptor beta chain sequence and its context. With 2 bases removed from V and 1 base from J, the gap between germline ends came to 14 bases. This CDR3 is built from 16 residues. The germline gives CDR1 MDHEN, CDR2 SYDVKM. Clones were sequenced by immunoSEQ multiplex PCR, and TCRdb holds only the in-frame ones, with some missing. The sample has under 200,000 clones; approximately 87% are singletons. This record belongs to a study of blood T cell repertoires in COVID-19. While infection was still active, Seattle patients were enrolled and then followed longitudinally. This receptor was obtained from a woman aged 70-85 years with COVID-19, enrolled during active disease. Sequenced sample: peripheral blood. This sequence joins TRBV28 and TRBJ1-2, with D perhaps TRBD1 (6 bases). The CDR3 nucleotides read TGTGCCAGCAGTTTACCCGGGACACATCTTAACTATGGCTACACCTTC. Amino acid sequence: CASSLPGTHLNYGYTF.